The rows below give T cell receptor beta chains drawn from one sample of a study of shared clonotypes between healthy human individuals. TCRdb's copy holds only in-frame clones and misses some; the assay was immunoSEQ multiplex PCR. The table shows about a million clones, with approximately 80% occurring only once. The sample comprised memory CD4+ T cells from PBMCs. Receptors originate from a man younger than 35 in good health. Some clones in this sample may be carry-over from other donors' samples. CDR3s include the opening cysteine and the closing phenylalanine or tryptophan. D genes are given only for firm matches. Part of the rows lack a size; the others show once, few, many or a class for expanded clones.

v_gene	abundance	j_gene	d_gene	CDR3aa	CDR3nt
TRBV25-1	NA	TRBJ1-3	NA	CASGRGAGNTIYF	TGTGCCAGCGGGAGGGGCGCTGGAAACACCATATATTTT
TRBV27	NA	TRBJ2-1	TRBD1	CASSFYTPGQGRDNEQFF	TGTGCCAGCAGTTTCTACACACCGGGACAGGGCCGGGACAATGAGCAGTTCTTC
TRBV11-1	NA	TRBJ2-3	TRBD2	CASSKGLAGVTDTQYF	TGTGCCAGCAGCAAGGGACTAGCGGGAGTGACAGATACGCAGTATTTT
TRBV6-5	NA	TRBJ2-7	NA	CASSSSTYEQYF	TGTGCCAGCAGTAGTTCGACTTACGAGCAGTACTTC
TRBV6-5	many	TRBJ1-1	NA	CASSYSVGTVAEAFF	TGTGCCAGCAGTTACTCGGTCGGGACCGTCGCCGAAGCTTTCTTT
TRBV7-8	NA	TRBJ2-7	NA	CASSLANEQYF	TGTGCCAGCAGCTTAGCCAACGAGCAGTACTTC
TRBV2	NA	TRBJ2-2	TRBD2	CASRGTSGRAGELFF	TGTGCCAGCAGGGGGACTAGCGGCCGGGCCGGGGAGCTGTTTTTT
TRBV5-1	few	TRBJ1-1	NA	CASSGRAAGSTEAFF	TGCGCCAGCAGCGGGCGTGCGGCGGGTAGCACTGAAGCTTTCTTT
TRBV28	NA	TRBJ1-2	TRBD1	CASMVAGTANRGYTF	TGTGCCAGCATGGTGGCCGGGACAGCGAATAGAGGCTACACCTTC
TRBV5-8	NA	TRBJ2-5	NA	CASSLVGDNEETQYF	TGTGCCAGCAGCTTGGTAGGGGATAACGAAGAGACCCAGTACTTC
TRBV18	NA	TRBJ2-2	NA	CASSPSRVNTGELFF	TGTGCCAGCTCACCATCACGGGTGAACACCGGGGAGCTGTTTTTT
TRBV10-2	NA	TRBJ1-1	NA	CASSTESAMNTEAFF	TGCGCCAGCAGCACAGAGTCCGCGATGAACACTGAAGCTTTCTTT
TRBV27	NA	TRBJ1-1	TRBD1	CASSFEGTGLHCTEAFF	TGTGCCAGCAGTTTCGAGGGGACAGGGTTACATTGCACTGAAGCTTTCTTT
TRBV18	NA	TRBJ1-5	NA	CASSPSPNQPQHF	TGTGCCAGCTCACCATCACCGAATCAGCCCCAGCATTTT
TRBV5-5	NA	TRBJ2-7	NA	CASSGAGVYEQYF	TGTGCCAGCAGCGGCGCGGGTGTGTACGAGCAGTACTTC
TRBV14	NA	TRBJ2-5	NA	CASSQLVVEETQYF	TGTGCCAGCAGCCAACTTGTGGTTGAAGAGACCCAGTACTTC
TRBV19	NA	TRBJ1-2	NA	CASSTEGGYTF	TGTGCCAGTAGTACGGAGGGCGGCTACACCTTC
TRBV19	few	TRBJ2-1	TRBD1	CASSDRQGISFF	TGTGCCAGTAGTGACCGACAGGGGATCTCGTTCTTC
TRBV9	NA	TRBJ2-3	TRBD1	CASSPRDRGQDTQYF	TGTGCCAGCAGCCCTCGGGACAGGGGGCAAGATACGCAGTATTTT
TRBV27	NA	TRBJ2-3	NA	CASSFGRYTDTQYF	TGTGCCAGCAGTTTTGGCAGGTACACAGATACGCAGTATTTT
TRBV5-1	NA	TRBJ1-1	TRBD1	CASSPGDRGLGTEAFF	TGCGCCAGCAGCCCCGGTGACAGGGGGTTAGGTACTGAAGCTTTCTTT
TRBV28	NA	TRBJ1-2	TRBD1	CASSSGQTYGYTF	TGTGCCAGCAGTTCGGGACAGACCTATGGCTACACCTTC
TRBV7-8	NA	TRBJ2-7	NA	CASSLRGQSYEQYF	TGTGCCAGCAGCTTAAGGGGTCAGTCCTACGAGCAGTACTTC
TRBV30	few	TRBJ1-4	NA	CAWTSRGSEKLFF	TGTGCCTGGACCAGCAGGGGTAGCGAAAAACTGTTTTTT